This T cell receptor (beta chain) was recovered during a study of metastatic and nonmetastatic thyroid tumors (dated by TCRdb to about 2020). General notes on the study: Repertoires were compared across peripheral blood and tumor or nodule tissue samples from malignant and benign thyroid patients. The paper as a whole reports these results and caveats: TCR beta diversity was reported as significantly higher in malignant tumors than in benign nodules, in both blood and tumor samples.

The library came from PCR. TCRdb names Illumina HiSeq 4000 as the instrument used. High-throughput sequencing was used to profile the TCR beta-chain CDR3 region of each patient. The study's own analysis went as follows. The researchers built a classifier to tell apart papillary thyroid cancer patients with distant metastasis, based on CDR3 differences among clinicopathological groups. The Shannon index was used to measure repertoire diversity, and the Morisita-Horn index was used to measure how similar tumor and blood repertoires were. TCRdb redid the processing of the public reads, applying fastp at Q25 and MiXCR, and retained in-frame beta chains. The V and J calls come from TCRdb's annotation, not from the publication. This sample lists about 39,000 clones; about 16% were detected once. The ten largest clones capture approximately 3.8% of the sample. The germline V gene (reference sequence) specifies DFQATT as CDR1 and SNEGSKA as CDR2. The CDR3 numbers 11 residues from cysteine through phenylalanine. The read is trimmed to its CDR3 DNA, 33 bases read in frame from base 1.

Comment on this clone: There is no known antigen for this receptor. A junction boundary mismatches the germline segment, possibly from a read error.

None of the patients had been given any treatment before thyroid surgery. The study retrospectively analysed patient clinical samples collected from about 2012 to 2019 using T-cell receptor beta sequencing. Sequenced: blood. This sequence uses TRBV20-1 and TRBJ2-5, with 7 bases in between that match TRBD2. The TCR comes from a female donor with papillary thyroid cancer or a benign thyroid nodule (not recorded which). Some clones in this sample may be carry-over from other donors' samples. The DNA sequence is as follows: TGCAGATCGGGACTACAAGAGGCCCAGTACTTC. This yields the protein CRSGLQEAQYF.